The 7 T cell receptor beta chains below were found in one sample sequenced in a study of Graves' ophthalmopathy and Graves' hyperthyroidism. As the template, RNA transcripts were used to amplify TCR beta CDR3 regions. The first-round RT-PCR employed HTBI primers together with the Qiagen OneStep RT-PCR kit. A multiplex PCR was then performed as the second round. TCRdb re-called the multiplex PCR reads with MiXCR, one entry per CDR3 protein. The data show nearly 400,000 distinct CDR3 sequences, around 20% seen once. Material: peripheral blood. The receptor source for this set is a woman younger than 35 with Graves' ophthalmopathy.

The V and J genes are TRBV6-1 and TRBJ1-1; 7 bases map to TRBD1. There are 15 residues in the CDR3. Trimming at V came to 11 bases and at J to 5 bases, leaving 17 bases not matched to a gene. CDR1 is MNHNS and CDR2 is SASEGT in the germline V gene. The CDR3 DNA reads as TGTGCCTGCATGGGCCCTCGCAGGGGGTGGACTGAAGCTTTCTTT. This sequence encodes CACMGPRRGWTEAFF.

The chain is built from TRBV27 and TRBJ2-7; 10 nucleotides match TRBD2. The germline gives CDR1 MNHEY, CDR2 SMNVEV (reference sequence). The V segment lost 1 base and the J segment 5 bases; nucleotides outside the gene matches: 14. There are 18 residues in the CDR3. The chain's CDR3 is CASSLWGGSGRAVDEQYF. The CDR3 bases are TGTGCCAGCAGTTTATGGGGGGGGAGCGGGAGGGCCGTGGACGAGCAGTACTTC.

This clonotype was counted at least ten times. V usage is TRBV19 and J usage is TRBJ1-1, with D unresolved. Per the germline V gene, CDR1 is LNHDA and CDR2 is SQIVND (reference sequence). Trimming took off 5 bases at V and 4 bases at J, with 17 bases between the two ends. This CDR3 has 15 amino acids. The CDR3 here is CASSPYREAGTEAFF. In DNA, the CDR3 is TGTGCCAGTAGTCCGTACCGGGAGGCGGGCACTGAAGCTTTCTTT.

This clonotype appeared a few times. A read error may account for a junction end that differs from germline. The chain combines TRBV6-1 with TRBJ1-5; maybe TRBD1 (5 bases). CDR1 and CDR2 (germline): MNHNS, SASEGT. CDR3 size: 15 residues. CDR3 sequence reads: CVSRHHRGGNQPQHF. CDR3 coding DNA: TGTGTCAGCAGGCATCACCGGGGCGGGAATCAGCCCCAGCATTTT.

There are many counts of this clonotype. V usage is TRBV13 and J usage is TRBJ1-2, with 8 bases aligning to TRBD1. This CDR3 contains 21 residues. V shed 5 bases and J 4 bases; nucleotides not matched to a gene: 27. Per the germline V gene, CDR1 is PRHDT and CDR2 is FYEKMQ (reference sequence). The CDR3 protein is CASSPRPPGIDRGSLVYGYTF. Written as DNA, the CDR3 is TGTGCCAGCAGCCCTAGGCCTCCGGGAATCGACAGGGGAAGCTTAGTCTATGGCTACACCTTC.

The table lists this clonotype with many counts. This chain links TRBV20-1 with TRBJ2-7, with 9 bases that match TRBD2. Germline trimming cut 7 bases from V and 0 bases from J; bases unmatched to any gene: 4. Germline V gene sequence: CDR1 DFQATT, CDR2 SNEGSKA (reference sequence). The CDR3 has 13 residues. Here the CDR3 reads CSVAGVSSYEQYF. Written as DNA, the CDR3 is TGCAGTGTAGCGGGAGTGTCCTCCTACGAGCAGTACTTC.

This clonotype was seen a few times. This sequence joins TRBV7-9 and TRBJ2-2, with D unresolved. The CDR3 contains 13 residues. V lost 7 bases and J 1 base, leaving 7 bases between the germline ends. Germline CDR1 and CDR2: SEHNR and FQNEAQ (reference sequence). For the CDR3, the DNA is TGTGCCAGCAACCGAGGGAACACCGGGGAGCTGTTTTTT. Translation: CASNRGNTGELFF.